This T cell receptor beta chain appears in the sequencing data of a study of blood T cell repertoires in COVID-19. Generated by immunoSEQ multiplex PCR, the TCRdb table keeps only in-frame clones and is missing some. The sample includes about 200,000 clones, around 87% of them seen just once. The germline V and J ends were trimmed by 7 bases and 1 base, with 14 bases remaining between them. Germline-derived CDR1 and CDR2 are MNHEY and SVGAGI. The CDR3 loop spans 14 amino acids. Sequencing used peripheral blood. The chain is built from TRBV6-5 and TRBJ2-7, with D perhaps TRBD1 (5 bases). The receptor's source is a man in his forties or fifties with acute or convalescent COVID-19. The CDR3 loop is CASNGRAGSYEQYF. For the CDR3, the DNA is TGTGCCAGCAACGGACGGGCAGGGTCCTACGAGCAGTACTTC.